Below, 19 T cell receptor beta chains from the same sample are listed, as sequenced in a study of blood T cell repertoires in COVID-19. Only in-frame clones appear in the TCRdb table, and some are missing; sequencing was by immunoSEQ multiplex PCR. The sample consists of around 100,000 clones, less than 85% of them appearing once. The sequenced material came from peripheral blood. The source is a man in his sixties or seventies with active or convalescent COVID-19.

The V and J genes are TRBV5-1 and TRBJ2-1; TRBD1 matches at 10 bases. Trimming at V came to 5 bases and at J to 15 bases, leaving 14 bases not matched to a gene. This CDR3 is built from 14 residues. Germline loops: CDR1 SGHRS, CDR2 YFSETQ. In DNA, the CDR3 is TGCGCCAGCAGTTTCGGGACAGGGGAGATTAAGTGGTTCTTC. Translated: CASSFGTGEIKWFF.

CDR3 amino acids: CASSPPKGQSSNQPQHF. DNA for the CDR3: TGTGCCAGCAGCCCTCCGAAGGGACAGAGTAGCAATCAGCCCCAGCATTTT. The chain links TRBV28 to TRBJ1-5; 7 bases map to TRBD1. Germline V gene sequence: CDR1 MDHEN, CDR2 SYDVKM. This CDR3 comprises 17 residues. V gave up 6 bases and J gave up 0 bases; unmatched junction bases: 11. The full variable domain, with the rest looked up from reference TRBV28 and TRBJ1-5, is DVKVTQSSRYLVKRTGEKVFLECVQDMDHENMFWYRQDPGLGLRLIYFSYDVKMKEKGDIPEGYSVSREKKERFSLILESASTNQTSMYLCASSPPKGQSSNQPQHFGDGTRLSIL.

J is TRBJ1-6 and V is TRBV10-3; TRBD1 agrees at 8 bases. V trimming: 3 bases; J trimming: 10 bases; junction bases outside the gene matches: 2. Per germline, CDR1 ENHRY and CDR2 SYGVKD. This CDR3 is 13 amino acids long. The CDR3 protein is CAISEGTGSPLHF. In nucleotides, the CDR3 is TGTGCCATCAGTGAAGGGACAGGATCACCCCTCCACTTT.

The chain links TRBV19 to TRBJ2-1, with 10 bases that match TRBD2. The ends lost 5 bases at V and 9 bases at J; junction bases unmatched: 16. The CDR3 loop spans 17 amino acids. From germline, CDR1 is LNHDA and CDR2 SQIVND (reference sequence). For the CDR3, the DNA is TGTGCCAGTAGTTCCCCCGGGGCTAGCGGGAGTTACGGTGAGCAGTTCTTC. Translation: CASSSPGASGSYGEQFF.

The V call is TRBV5-6, the J call TRBJ2-5; D remains ambiguous. Looked up from germline, CDR1 is SGHDT and CDR2 is YYEEEE. With 0 bases removed from V and 2 bases from J, the gap between germline ends came to 11 bases. This CDR3 spans 15 amino acids. CDR3 DNA: TGTGCCAGCAGCTTGGACCGTACACAACAAGAGACCCAGTACTTC. Its protein is CASSLDRTQQETQYF.

V and J are TRBV5-1 and TRBJ1-4; 10 nucleotides line up with TRBD1. The CDR3 is 21 residues long. The J segment lost 1 base and the V segment lost 5 bases, leaving 20 bases of the junction unmatched. Germline V gene data show CDR1 as SGHRS and CDR2 as YFSETQ. The CDR3 region is CASRPSPGQGKRGRTNEKLFF. The CDR3 DNA reads as TGCGCCAGCAGACCTTCTCCGGGACAGGGGAAAAGGGGGCGAACTAATGAAAAACTGTTTTTT.

The chain is built from TRBV7-9 and TRBJ1-1, with a tentative D call TRBD1 (6 bases). The CDR3 contains 15 residues. Trimming took 5 bases from V and 1 from J, leaving 14 bases between them. CDR1 and CDR2 from the germline V gene are SEHNR and FQNEAQ (reference sequence). This CDR3 is CASSHDRPRNTEAFF. DNA of the CDR3: TGTGCCAGCAGCCACGACAGGCCAAGGAACACTGAAGCTTTCTTT.

This chain joins TRBV9 and TRBJ2-2; TRBD1 is a possible D gene (6 bases). The ends were cut back, 0 bases at V and 6 bases at J, with 9 bases in the middle. The CDR3 runs to 14 residues. CDR1 and CDR2 (germline): SGDLS, YYNGEE. In DNA, the CDR3 is TGTGCCAGCAGCGTAGGGCGACAGGCCGGGGAGCTGTTTTTT. Protein product: CASSVGRQAGELFF.

The rearrangement uses TRBV2 and TRBJ2-5, with D tentatively TRBD1 (6 bases). Germline CDR1 reads SNHLY; CDR2 reads FYNNEI. The CDR3 has 12 amino acids. Trimming pared 4 bases from V and 3 bases from J, leaving 6 bases between. CDR3 region: CASSAGEETQYF. In nucleotides, the CDR3 is TGTGCCAGCAGTGCAGGGGAAGAGACCCAGTACTTC.

V is TRBV19 and J is TRBJ1-1; 7 nucleotides agree with TRBD1. CDR3 size: 15 residues. In germline, CDR1 is LNHDA, CDR2 SQIVND (reference sequence). V shed 3 bases, J shed 0 bases, and the junction held 4 bases outside the gene matches. CDR3 DNA: TGTGCCAGTAGTATGCGGACAGGTATGAACACTGAAGCTTTCTTT. Protein sequence: CASSMRTGMNTEAFF.

The V call is TRBV2, the J call TRBJ2-1, with TRBD2 identical over 8 bases. The CDR3 has 15 residues. Trimming at V came to 3 bases and at J to 2 bases, leaving 3 bases not matched to a gene. Per the germline V gene, CDR1 is SNHLY and CDR2 is FYNNEI. The CDR3 loop reads CASSEGTRPYNEQFF. Written as DNA, the CDR3 is TGTGCCAGCAGTGAGGGGACTAGACCCTACAATGAGCAGTTCTTC. The full variable domain, its missing parts supplied by reference TRBV2 and TRBJ2-1, is EPEVTQTPSHQVTQMGQEVILRCVPISNHLYFYWYRQILGQKVEFLVSFYNNEISEKSEIFDDQFSVERPDGSNFTLKIRSTKLEDSAMYFCASSEGTRPYNEQFFGPGTRLTVL.

V gene TRBV25-1 combines with J gene TRBJ1-3, with TRBD1 identical over 9 bases. CDR1 and CDR2 from the germline V gene are MGHDK and SYGVNS. The CDR3 is 15 residues long. V trimming: 6 bases; J trimming: 0 bases; junction bases outside the gene matches: 3. For the CDR3, the DNA is TGTGCCAGCAGGGCGGACAGGGGCTCTGGAAACACCATATATTTT. Its translation is CASRADRGSGNTIYF.

The chain carries TRBV4-1 and TRBJ2-5; D possibly corresponds to TRBD1 (6 bases). Germline V lookup: CDR1 MGHRA, CDR2 YSYEKL. V lost 0 bases to trimming and J lost 4 bases, with 9 bases between them. CDR3 size: 14 residues. CDR3 in amino acids: CASSQETGTETQYF. CDR3 nucleotide sequence: TGCGCCAGCAGCCAAGAGACAGGTACAGAGACCCAGTACTTC.

CDR3 nucleotide sequence: TGTGCCAGCAGTTTTACAGGGGGAGGCTACACCTTC. Amino acid sequence: CASSFTGGGYTF. This sequence joins TRBV6-5 and TRBJ1-2, with TRBD1 matching 8 bases. The germline V gene encodes CDR1 MNHEY and CDR2 SVGAGI. The CDR3 consists of 12 residues. The ends lost 4 bases at V and 8 bases at J; junction bases unmatched: 3.

The chain is built from TRBV6-6 and TRBJ2-7; 7 positions agree with TRBD1. Per germline, CDR1 MNHNY and CDR2 SVGAGI (reference sequence). V lost 5 bases, J lost 3 bases, and 7 bases stayed unmatched. The CDR3 has 14 amino acids. In DNA, the CDR3 is TGTGCCAGCAGTCTCCAACAGGGGTTCTACGAGCAGTACTTC. Translated, it gives CASSLQQGFYEQYF.

The rearrangement uses TRBV30 and TRBJ2-5; perhaps TRBD1 as D (6 bases). V lost 4 bases to trimming and J lost 5 bases, with 17 bases between them. The CDR3 sequence is 14 residues long. Germline V CDR1 and CDR2: GTSNPN, SVGIG (reference sequence). CDR3 sequence reads: CAWTNRDKGETQYF. The CDR3, as DNA: TGTGCCTGGACAAACCGGGACAAAGGGGAGACCCAGTACTTC.

The gene calls are TRBV3-1 (or the pseudogene TRBV3-2) and TRBJ2-1; the match to TRBD1 covers 9 bases. V trimming: 6 bases; J trimming: 6 bases; junction bases outside the gene matches: 9. The germline CDR1 and CDR2 sequences are LGHDT and YNNKEL (reference sequence). CDR3 size: 15 residues. In nucleotides, the CDR3 is TGTGCCAGCAGTTACGGACAGGGGACACCCAATGAGCAGTTCTTC. The encoded protein is CASSYGQGTPNEQFF.

The genes are TRBV11-2 and TRBJ1-6; D ambiguous. Trimming took 1 base from V and 0 from J, leaving 10 bases between them. Germline CDR1 is SGHAT and CDR2 is FQNNGV. CDR3 length: 17 amino acids. CDR3 coding DNA: TGTGCCAGCAGCTTAGTCGGCGGCTTCTCCTATAATTCACCCCTCCACTTT. Protein sequence: CASSLVGGFSYNSPLHF.

The count of this clone is one. The chain joins TRBV10-3 to TRBJ1-2; TRBD1 is a possible D gene (5 bases). Per the germline V gene, CDR1 is ENHRY and CDR2 is SYGVKD. The CDR3 totals 17 residues. V shed 0 bases and J shed 0 bases, with 14 bases lying between them. The DNA of the CDR3 is TGTGCCATCAGTGAGTCGGCGACAGACTTTACTAACTATGGCTACACCTTC. Its protein product is CAISESATDFTNYGYTF.